What follows describes a single T cell receptor (beta chain). With V trimmed by 3 bases and J by 6 bases, 4 bases remained unmatched. This CDR3 region has 14 residues. Germline V CDR1 and CDR2: SGHDN, FVKESK. This entry belongs to a study of blood T cell repertoires in COVID-19. Method: immunoSEQ multiplex PCR; TCRdb's copy keeps in-frame clones and lacks some. The sample carries about 270,000 clones, roughly nine tenths recorded once. This TCR was recovered from a man aged 35 to 55 with active or convalescent COVID-19. Sample: peripheral blood. V is TRBV14 and J is TRBJ2-1; TRBD1 agrees at 8 bases. CDR3 in amino acids: CASSQAGQGNEQFF. CDR3 bases: TGTGCCAGCAGCCAGGCCGGACAGGGCAATGAGCAGTTCTTC.